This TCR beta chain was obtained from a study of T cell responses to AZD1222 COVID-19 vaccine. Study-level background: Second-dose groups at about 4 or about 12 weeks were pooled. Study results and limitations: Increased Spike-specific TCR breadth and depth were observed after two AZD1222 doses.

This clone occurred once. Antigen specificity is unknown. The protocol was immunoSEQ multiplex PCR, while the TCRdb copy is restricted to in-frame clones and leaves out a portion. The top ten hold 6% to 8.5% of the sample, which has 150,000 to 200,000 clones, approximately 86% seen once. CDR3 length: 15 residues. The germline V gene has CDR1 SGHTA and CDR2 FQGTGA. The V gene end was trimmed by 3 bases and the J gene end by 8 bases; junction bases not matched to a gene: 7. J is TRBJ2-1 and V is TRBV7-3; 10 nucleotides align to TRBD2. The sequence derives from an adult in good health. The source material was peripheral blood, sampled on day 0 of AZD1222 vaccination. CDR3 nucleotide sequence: TGTGCCAGCAGCTTTAAACTAGCGGGGCTTTATGAGCAGTTCTTC. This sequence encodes CASSFKLAGLYEQFF.